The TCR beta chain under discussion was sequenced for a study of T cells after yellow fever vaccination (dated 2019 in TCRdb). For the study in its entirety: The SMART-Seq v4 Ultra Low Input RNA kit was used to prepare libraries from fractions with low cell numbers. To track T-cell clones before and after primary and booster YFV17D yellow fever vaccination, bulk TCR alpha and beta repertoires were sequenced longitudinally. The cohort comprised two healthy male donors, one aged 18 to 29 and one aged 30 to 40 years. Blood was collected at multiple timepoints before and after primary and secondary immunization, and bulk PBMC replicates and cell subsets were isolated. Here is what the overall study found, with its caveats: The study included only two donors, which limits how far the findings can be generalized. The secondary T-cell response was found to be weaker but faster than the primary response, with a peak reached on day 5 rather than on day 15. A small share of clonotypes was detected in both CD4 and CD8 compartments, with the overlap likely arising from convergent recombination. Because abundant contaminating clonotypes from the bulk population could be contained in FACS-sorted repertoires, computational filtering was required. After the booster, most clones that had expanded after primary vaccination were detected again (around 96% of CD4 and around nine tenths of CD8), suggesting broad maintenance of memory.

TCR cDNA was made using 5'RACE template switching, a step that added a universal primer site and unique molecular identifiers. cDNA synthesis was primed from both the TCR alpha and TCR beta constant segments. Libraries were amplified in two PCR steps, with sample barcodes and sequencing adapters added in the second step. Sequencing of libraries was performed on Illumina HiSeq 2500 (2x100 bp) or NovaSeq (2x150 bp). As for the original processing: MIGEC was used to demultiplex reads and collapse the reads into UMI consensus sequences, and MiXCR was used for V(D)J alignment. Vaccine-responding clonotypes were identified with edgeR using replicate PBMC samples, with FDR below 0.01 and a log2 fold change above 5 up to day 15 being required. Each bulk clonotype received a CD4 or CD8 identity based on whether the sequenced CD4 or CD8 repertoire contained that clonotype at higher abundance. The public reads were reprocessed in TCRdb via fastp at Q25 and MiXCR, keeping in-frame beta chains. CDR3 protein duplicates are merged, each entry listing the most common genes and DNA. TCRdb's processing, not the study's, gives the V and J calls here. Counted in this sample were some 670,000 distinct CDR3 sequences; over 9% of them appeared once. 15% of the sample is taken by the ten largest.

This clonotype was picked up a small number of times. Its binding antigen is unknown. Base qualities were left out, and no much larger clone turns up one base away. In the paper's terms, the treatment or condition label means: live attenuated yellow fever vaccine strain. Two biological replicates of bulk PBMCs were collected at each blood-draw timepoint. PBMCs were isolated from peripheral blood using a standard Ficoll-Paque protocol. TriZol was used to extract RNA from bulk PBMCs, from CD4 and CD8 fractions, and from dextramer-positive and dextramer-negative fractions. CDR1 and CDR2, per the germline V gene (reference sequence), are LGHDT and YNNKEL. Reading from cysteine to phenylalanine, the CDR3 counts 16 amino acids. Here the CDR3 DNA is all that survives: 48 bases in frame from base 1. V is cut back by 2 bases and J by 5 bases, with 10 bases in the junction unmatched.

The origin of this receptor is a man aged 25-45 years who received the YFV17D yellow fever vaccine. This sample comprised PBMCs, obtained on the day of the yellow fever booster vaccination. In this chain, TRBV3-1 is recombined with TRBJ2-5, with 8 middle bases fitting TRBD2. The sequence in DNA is TGTGCCAGCAGCCAACCCCATCGGGAGGGGGACGAGACCCAGTACTTC. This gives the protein CASSQPHREGDETQYF.